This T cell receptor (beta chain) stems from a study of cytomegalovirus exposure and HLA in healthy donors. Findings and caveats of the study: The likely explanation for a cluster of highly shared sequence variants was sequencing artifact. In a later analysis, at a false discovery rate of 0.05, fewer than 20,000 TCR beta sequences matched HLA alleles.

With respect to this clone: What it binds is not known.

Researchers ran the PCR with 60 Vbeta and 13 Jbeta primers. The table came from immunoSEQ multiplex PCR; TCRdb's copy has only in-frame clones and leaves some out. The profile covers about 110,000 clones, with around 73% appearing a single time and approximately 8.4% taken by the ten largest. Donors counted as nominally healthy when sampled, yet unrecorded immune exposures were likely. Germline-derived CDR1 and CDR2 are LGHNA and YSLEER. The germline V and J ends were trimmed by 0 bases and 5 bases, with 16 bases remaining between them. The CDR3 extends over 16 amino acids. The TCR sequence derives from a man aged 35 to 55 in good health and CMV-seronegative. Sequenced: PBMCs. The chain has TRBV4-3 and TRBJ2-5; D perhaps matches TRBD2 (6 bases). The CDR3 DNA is TGCGCCAGCAGCCAAGAATCGATCGGGGGATGGGAGACCCAGTACTTC. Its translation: CASSQESIGGWETQYF.